This T cell receptor (beta chain) is drawn from a study of technical replicates of blood from several donors. The repertoire was sequenced with immunoSEQ multiplex PCR; TCRdb's copy has only in-frame clones and lacks some. Of roughly 79,000 clones listed, nearly 97% were seen once; the top ten hold about 0.36%. Per germline, CDR1 MNHNS and CDR2 SASEGT. This CDR3 is 13 amino acids long. Trimming left V 5 bases short and J 4 bases short, with 12 bases between. This receptor was taken from a human donor in good health. This chain connects TRBV6-1 to TRBJ2-7; D remains ambiguous. Material: T cells isolated from PBMCs. The CDR3: CASSLLPGYEQYF. The CDR3 bases are TGTGCCAGCAGTCTTTTACCGGGTTACGAGCAGTACTTC.